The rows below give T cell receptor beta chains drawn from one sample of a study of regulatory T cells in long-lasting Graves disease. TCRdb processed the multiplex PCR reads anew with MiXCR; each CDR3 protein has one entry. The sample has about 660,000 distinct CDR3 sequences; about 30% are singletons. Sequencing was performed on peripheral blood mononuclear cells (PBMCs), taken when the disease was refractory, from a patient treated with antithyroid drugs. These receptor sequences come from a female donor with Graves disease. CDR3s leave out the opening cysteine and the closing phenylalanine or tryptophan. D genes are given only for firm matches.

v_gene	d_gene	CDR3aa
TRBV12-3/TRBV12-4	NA	ASSLVIYEQY
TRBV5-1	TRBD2	ASSFPSGRAIPGELF
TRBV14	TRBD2	ASSQILAGAEQY
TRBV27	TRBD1	ASSLNAGGPYEQY
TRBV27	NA	ASSSLATPNYGYT
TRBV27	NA	ASSFSGRPYEQY
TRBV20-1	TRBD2	SAKGRAGDTQY
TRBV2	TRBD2	ASIGGRSQETQY
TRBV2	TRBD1	ASSRDRGKTGY
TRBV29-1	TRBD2	SVEAPGLGPYEQY
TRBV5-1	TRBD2	ASSSTSGSFYEQY
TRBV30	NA	AWSHLADAF
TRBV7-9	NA	ASRATGVSYEQY
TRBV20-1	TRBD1	SAGQGPMNTEAF
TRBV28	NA	ASRPPGSAAQPQH
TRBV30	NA	AWSVFTRSNTGELF
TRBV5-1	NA	ASSSLGQPNTGELF
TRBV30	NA	ACPSATNEKLF
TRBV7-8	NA	ASSHRQMTNYGYT
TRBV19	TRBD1	ASSIVSPGTGQGGQY
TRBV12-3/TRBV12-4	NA	ASSLAYSVSNQPQH
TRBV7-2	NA	ASSLGLSSQPQH
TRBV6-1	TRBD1	ASSDPLRGQPGELF
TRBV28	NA	ASSLPRLQTGDSGNTIY
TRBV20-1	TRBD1	SAKPSPGGVYGYT
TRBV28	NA	ASTTPAGLRSYEQY
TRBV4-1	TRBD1	ASSHNPGGREAF
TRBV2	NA	ASSVGSNTGELF
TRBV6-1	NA	ASRKTERLGTNEQLF
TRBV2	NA	ASNSFDGTREKLF
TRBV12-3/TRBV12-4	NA	ASSNDALNYGYT
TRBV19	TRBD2	ASSTVTSGSLSYEQY
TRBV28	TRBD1	ASSSGQANRFQPQH
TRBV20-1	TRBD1	SADREGDQPQH
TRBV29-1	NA	SVGIIQGTEAF
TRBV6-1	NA	ASSPSGSGNTEAF
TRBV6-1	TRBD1	ASRTRGNWQPQH
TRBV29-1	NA	SVDRGGTEAF
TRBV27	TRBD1	ASSPGQGIHEQY
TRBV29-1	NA	SGIKGYEQY
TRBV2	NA	ASIGTEQY
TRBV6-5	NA	ASSYPVLWDEKLF
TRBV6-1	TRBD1	ASRSGTVNSPLH
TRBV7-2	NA	ASSSRGWEAF
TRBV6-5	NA	ASSYANFKTEAF
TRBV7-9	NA	ASSLVAGTNTEAF
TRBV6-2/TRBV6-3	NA	ASNRGSSGSTIY
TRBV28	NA	ASMGPLNTEAF
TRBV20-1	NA	SARAVGENTIY